This TCR beta chain was identified in a study of T cells in Graves' hyperthyroidism and ophthalmopathy. This clonotype appeared a few times. Amplified TCR beta CDR3 regions came from RNA transcripts. An initial round of RT-PCR targeting the TCR CDR3 relied on the HTBI primer set. TCRdb re-derived calls from the multiplex PCR reads in MiXCR, one entry per CDR3 protein. The sample holds about 640,000 distinct CDR3 sequences, roughly 20% seen once. Sequenced material: blood. The TCR comes from a man under 40 with Graves' ophthalmopathy.

The CDR3 here is CSVKFLASNTGELFF. The CDR3, as DNA: TGCAGCGTTAAATTCCTAGCGTCGAACACCGGGGAGCTGTTTTTT. This chain connects TRBV29-1 to TRBJ2-2, with D possibly TRBD2 on 6 matching bases. The V gene lost 5 bases and the J gene lost 0 bases, with 13 bases spanning the gap. Germline assignment: CDR1 SQVTM and CDR2 ANQGSEA. The CDR3 has 15 residues.